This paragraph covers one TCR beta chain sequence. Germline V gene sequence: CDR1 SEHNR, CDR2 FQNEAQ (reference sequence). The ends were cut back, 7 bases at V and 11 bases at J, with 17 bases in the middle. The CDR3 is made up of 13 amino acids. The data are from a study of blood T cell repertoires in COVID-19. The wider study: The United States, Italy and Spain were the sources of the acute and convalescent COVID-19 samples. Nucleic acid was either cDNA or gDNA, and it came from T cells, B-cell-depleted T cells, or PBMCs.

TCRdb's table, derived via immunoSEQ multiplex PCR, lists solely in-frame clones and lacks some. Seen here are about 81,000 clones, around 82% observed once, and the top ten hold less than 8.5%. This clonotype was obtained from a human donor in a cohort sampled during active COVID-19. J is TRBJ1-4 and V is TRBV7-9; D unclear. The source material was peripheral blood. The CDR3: CASIELSGEKLFF. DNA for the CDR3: TGTGCCAGCATCGAGCTGTCCGGTGAGAAACTGTTTTTT.